The T cell receptor beta chain under discussion was sequenced for a study of monozygotic twins with inflammatory bowel disease. UMIs incorporating a 6-nucleotide sample barcode were appended by means of template switching. TCRdb derives one entry per CDR3 protein from the 5' RACE reads, leaving out DNA. In all, the sample yields over 200,000 distinct CDR3 sequences. The CDR3 contains 12 residues. CDR1 is MNHNY, CDR2 SVGAGI, per germline (reference sequence). The study, taken as a whole, reports: Researchers were unable to tell different T cell subtypes apart. Discordant twins had repertoire similarity that did not differ from that of concordant twins, possibly from limited power.

Concerning this clonotype itself: Its cognate antigen is unknown.

Specimen: blood. This chain joins TRBV6-6 and TRBJ1-2; there is no DNA to check the TCRdb D call of TRBD1. This TCR derives from a human donor with ulcerative colitis or Crohn's disease, or a healthy co-twin of an affected twin (not recorded which). The CDR3 sequence: CASVTGMGGYTF.